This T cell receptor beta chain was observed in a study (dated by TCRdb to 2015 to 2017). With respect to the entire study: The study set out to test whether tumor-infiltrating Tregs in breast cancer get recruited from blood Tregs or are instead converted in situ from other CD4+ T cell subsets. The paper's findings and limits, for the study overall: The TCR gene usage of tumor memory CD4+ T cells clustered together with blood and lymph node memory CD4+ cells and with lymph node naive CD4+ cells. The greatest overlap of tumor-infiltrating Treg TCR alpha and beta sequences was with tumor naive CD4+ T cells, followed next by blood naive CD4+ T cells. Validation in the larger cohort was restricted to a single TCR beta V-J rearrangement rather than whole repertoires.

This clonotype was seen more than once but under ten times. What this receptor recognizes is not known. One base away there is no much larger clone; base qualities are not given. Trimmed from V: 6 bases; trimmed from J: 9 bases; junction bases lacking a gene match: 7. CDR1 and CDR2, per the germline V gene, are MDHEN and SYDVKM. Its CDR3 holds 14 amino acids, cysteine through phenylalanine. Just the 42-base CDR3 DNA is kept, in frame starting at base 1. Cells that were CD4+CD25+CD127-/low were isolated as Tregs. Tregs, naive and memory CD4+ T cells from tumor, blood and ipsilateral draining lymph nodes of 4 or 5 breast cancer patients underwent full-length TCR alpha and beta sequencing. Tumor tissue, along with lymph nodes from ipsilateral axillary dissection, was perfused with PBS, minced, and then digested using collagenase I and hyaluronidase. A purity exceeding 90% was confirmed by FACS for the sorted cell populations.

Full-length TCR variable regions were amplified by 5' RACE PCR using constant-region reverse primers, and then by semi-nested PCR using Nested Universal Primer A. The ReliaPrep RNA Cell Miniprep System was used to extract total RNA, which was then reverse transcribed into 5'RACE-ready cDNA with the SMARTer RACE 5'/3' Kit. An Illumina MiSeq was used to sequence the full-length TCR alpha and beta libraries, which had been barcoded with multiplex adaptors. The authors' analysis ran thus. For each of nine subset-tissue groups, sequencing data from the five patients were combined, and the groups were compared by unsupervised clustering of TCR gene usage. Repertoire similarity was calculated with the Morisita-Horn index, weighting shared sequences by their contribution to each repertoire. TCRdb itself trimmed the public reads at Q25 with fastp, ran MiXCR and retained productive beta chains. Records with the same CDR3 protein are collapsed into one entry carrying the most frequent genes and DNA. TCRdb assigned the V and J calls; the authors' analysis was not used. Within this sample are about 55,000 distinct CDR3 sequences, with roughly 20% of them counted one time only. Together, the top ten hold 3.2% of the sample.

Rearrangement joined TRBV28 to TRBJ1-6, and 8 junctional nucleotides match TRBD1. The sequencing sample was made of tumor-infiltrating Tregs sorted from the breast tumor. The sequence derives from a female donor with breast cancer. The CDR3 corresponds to CASRGQAQTSPLHF. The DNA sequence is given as TGTGCCAGCAGGGGACAGGCCCAAACTTCACCCCTCCACTTT.